These T cell receptor beta chains were read from a single sample in a study of brain T cells in children with intractable seizures. Libraries were prepared by immunoSEQ multiplex PCR; TCRdb keeps only in-frame clonotypes and omits some of them. The sample consists of roughly 69,000 clones, roughly 95% of them appearing once. The sample consisted of peripheral blood, taken at surgery. These receptors were collected from a boy younger than two with focal cortical dysplasia and intractable seizures. CDR3s include the opening cysteine and the closing phenylalanine or tryptophan. A D gene is named only where the DNA matches it firmly. Size is omitted from some rows. Given values are once, few, many or a class for expanded clones.

size	V	D	J	DNA	CDR3
NA	TRBV6-1	NA	TRBJ1-5	TGTGCCAGCAGTGAGAGCAATCAGCCCCAGCATTTT	CASSESNQPQHF
NA	TRBV5-8	NA	TRBJ2-6	TGTGCCAGCAGCTTGCGATCAGGCTCACCCTCTGGGGCCAACGTCCTGACTTTC	CASSLRSGSPSGANVLTF
NA	TRBV6-5	NA	TRBJ2-7	TGTGCCAGCATCGACTTCGAGGACGAGCAGTACTTC	CASIDFEDEQYF
NA	TRBV6-5	TRBD1	TRBJ1-4	TGTGCCAGCAGGGACAGGACAGGGGCTCATGAAAAACTGTTTTTT	CASRDRTGAHEKLFF
NA	TRBV13	TRBD1	TRBJ2-5	TGTGCCAGCAGCTTAAGCCAGACAGGGGGTGACCAAGAGACCCAGTACTTC	CASSLSQTGGDQETQYF
NA	TRBV9	NA	TRBJ1-5	TGTGCCAGCAGCTATATACCGGCCTCAGCGTGGAATCAGCCCCAGCATTTT	CASSYIPASAWNQPQHF
NA	TRBV19	NA	TRBJ1-2	TGTGCCAGTAGTATTGGGGCTAACTATGGCTACACCTTC	CASSIGANYGYTF
NA	TRBV14	NA	TRBJ2-5	TGTGCCAGCAGCCAAGGGTTGCGGGGGCCACAAGAGACCCAGTACTTC	CASSQGLRGPQETQYF
NA	TRBV19	NA	TRBJ1-6	TGTGCCAGTAGTTTCGGGGCGGGCGATAATTCACCCCTCCACTTT	CASSFGAGDNSPLHF
NA	TRBV18	TRBD2	TRBJ2-5	TGTGCCAGCTCACCACCGGGACTAGCGGGAGGGCTCGCGGAGACCCAGTACTTC	CASSPPGLAGGLAETQYF
NA	TRBV18	TRBD2	TRBJ2-7	TGTGCCAGCTCACCAGGCGGGAGGCCCTTCCACGAGCAGTACTTC	CASSPGGRPFHEQYF
NA	TRBV19	NA	TRBJ2-7	TGTGCCAGTAGTATAATTGGGGACCGTAGCTCCTACGAGCAGTACTTC	CASSIIGDRSSYEQYF
NA	TRBV4-1	NA	TRBJ1-2	TGCGCCAGCAGCCCGCAGAGCCCCGGGACCGGGCCTTCTGGCTACACCTTC	CASSPQSPGTGPSGYTF
NA	TRBV2	TRBD1	TRBJ1-5	TGTGCCAGCAGTGAAACACAGGGGAATCAGCCCCAGCATTTT	CASSETQGNQPQHF
NA	TRBV5-1	TRBD1	TRBJ1-5	TGCGCCAGCAGCCTGGGACAGGGAACCTCAGAGCCCCAGCATTTT	CASSLGQGTSEPQHF
NA	TRBV14	NA	TRBJ2-5	TGTGCCAGCAGCCAAGAGGGTCTGCCCACAGAGACCCAGTACTTC	CASSQEGLPTETQYF
NA	TRBV4-1	NA	TRBJ1-3	TGCGCCAGCAGCCAAGAACTGGGCTTACAGAGCTCTGGAAACACCATATATTTT	CASSQELGLQSSGNTIYF
NA	TRBV20-1	TRBD1	TRBJ1-5	TGCAGTGCTAGTGGACAGGGGGCCCGCAATCAGCCCCAGCATTTT	CSASGQGARNQPQHF
NA	TRBV19	NA	TRBJ1-6	TGTGCCAGTACGCCGAGGGTCTATAATTCACCCCTCCACTTT	CASTPRVYNSPLHF
few	TRBV5-4	NA	TRBJ1-2	TGTGCCAGCAGCTTGGATGGCATCTATGGCTACACCTTC	CASSLDGIYGYTF
NA	TRBV11-3	NA	TRBJ2-7	TGTGCCAGCAGCTTAGGGTACAGCCCCCTGATCGAGCAGTACTTC	CASSLGYSPLIEQYF
NA	TRBV19	NA	TRBJ2-6	TGTGCCAGTAGTATCCTGGGGGGTGGGGCCAACGTCCTGACTTTC	CASSILGGGANVLTF
NA	TRBV4-1	NA	TRBJ2-1	TGCGCCAGCAGCCAATGGTCGTGGGGCTCCTACAATGAGCAGTTCTTC	CASSQWSWGSYNEQFF
NA	TRBV6-5	NA	TRBJ2-5	TGTGCCAGCAGTTCCTCCGGGCGGCAAGAGACCCAGTACTTC	CASSSSGRQETQYF
NA	TRBV11-2	TRBD2	TRBJ2-1	TGTGCCAGCAGCTTGGGTAGCGGGAGTGGAAATGAGCAGTTCTTC	CASSLGSGSGNEQFF
NA	TRBV15	NA	TRBJ1-4	TGTGCCACCAGCAGAGGAGAAGGGCGAGGGGGGGAAAAACTGTTTTTT	CATSRGEGRGGEKLFF
NA	TRBV10-3	TRBD1	TRBJ1-4	TGTGCCATCAGTCCCCAGCGCCGACAGGGTACTAATGAAAAACTGTTTTTT	CAISPQRRQGTNEKLFF
NA	TRBV2	TRBD1	TRBJ1-2	TGTGCCAGCAGTTCCCAACAGGGGAACTATGGCTACACCTTC	CASSSQQGNYGYTF
NA	TRBV14	NA	TRBJ1-1	TGTGCCAGCAGCCACACCACTGAAGCTTTCTTT	CASSHTTEAFF
NA	TRBV7-2	TRBD2	TRBJ2-5	TGTGCCAGCAGTTCACTTCAACTAGCGGGAGGGGCGGAGACCCAGTACTTC	CASSSLQLAGGAETQYF
NA	TRBV3-1/TRBV3-2	NA	TRBJ2-3	TGTGCCAGCAGCCAAGAACCGCGGGGCACAGATACGCAGTATTTT	CASSQEPRGTDTQYF
NA	TRBV7-2	TRBD2	TRBJ2-7	TGTGCCAGCAGCTCCCCCGGACTAGCGGGATTGTCCTACGAGCAGTACTTC	CASSSPGLAGLSYEQYF
NA	TRBV7-9	TRBD2	TRBJ2-1	TGTGCCAGCAGCTTAAGGACTAGCGGAGAACCTCCTCTACGGAATGAGCAGTTCTTC	CASSLRTSGEPPLRNEQFF
NA	TRBV6-2/TRBV6-3	NA	TRBJ2-2	TGTGCCAGCAGTTACGTGGGGACGGCCACCGGGGAGCTGTTTTTT	CASSYVGTATGELFF
NA	TRBV15	NA	TRBJ2-7	TGTGCCACCAGCTCGGGACACAGGAGGGCCCGCCACGAGCAGTACTTC	CATSSGHRRARHEQYF
NA	TRBV27	NA	TRBJ1-2	TGTGCCAGCAGTTTAGGGGGAGGCAGCTATGGCTACACCTTC	CASSLGGGSYGYTF
NA	TRBV7-9	NA	TRBJ2-2	TGTGCCAGCAGGACTAACACCGGGGAGCTGTTTTTT	CASRTNTGELFF
NA	TRBV5-1	NA	TRBJ1-1	TGCGCCAGCAGCCTTGGCGGGAGGACTGAAGCTTTCTTT	CASSLGGRTEAFF
NA	TRBV12-3/TRBV12-4	TRBD1	TRBJ1-1	TGTGCCAGCAGTCCCAGGGGGTTTGAAGCTTTCTTT	CASSPRGFEAFF